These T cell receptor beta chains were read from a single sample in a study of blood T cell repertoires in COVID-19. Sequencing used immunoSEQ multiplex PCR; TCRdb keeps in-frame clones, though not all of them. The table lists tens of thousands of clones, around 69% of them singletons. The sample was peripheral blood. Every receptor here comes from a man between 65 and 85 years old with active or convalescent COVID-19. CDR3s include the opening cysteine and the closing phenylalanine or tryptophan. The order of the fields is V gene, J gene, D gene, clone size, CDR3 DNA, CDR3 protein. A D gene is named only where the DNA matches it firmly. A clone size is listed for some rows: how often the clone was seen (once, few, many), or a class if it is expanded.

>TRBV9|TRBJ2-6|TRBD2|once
TGTGCCAGCAGCGCAATTCAAGCGGGGGGCTCTGGGGCCAACGTCCTGACTTTC
CASSAIQAGGSGANVLTF
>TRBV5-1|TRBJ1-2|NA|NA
TGCGCCAGCAGCTTGGACACAGGGAACTATGGCTACACCTTC
CASSLDTGNYGYTF
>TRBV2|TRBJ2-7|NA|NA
TGTGCCAGCAGAGACAGGCGACCGAGCGAGCAGTACTTC
CASRDRRPSEQYF
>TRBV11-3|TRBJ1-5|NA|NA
TGTGCCAGCAGCTTACCTACAGGGAGTAGCAATCAGCCCCAGCATTTT
CASSLPTGSSNQPQHF
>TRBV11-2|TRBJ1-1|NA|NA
TGTGCCAGCAGCTTTGGCGGGCTGTCTGAAGCTTTCTTT
CASSFGGLSEAFF
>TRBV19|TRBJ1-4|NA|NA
TGTGCCAGTAGTATACGAAGGGGGTTGCGTGAAAAACTGTTTTTT
CASSIRRGLREKLFF
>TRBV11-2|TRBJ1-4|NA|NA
TGTGCCAGCAGCTCGGGACAAGTAGATGAAAAACTGTTTTTT
CASSSGQVDEKLFF
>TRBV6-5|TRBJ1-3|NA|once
TGTGCCAGCAGTTACTCCCACCCCGCTACCGGAAACACCATATATTTT
CASSYSHPATGNTIYF
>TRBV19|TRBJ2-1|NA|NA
TGTGCCAGTAGTATAGTTCGCTTTGGGGCCAATGAGCAGTTCTTC
CASSIVRFGANEQFF
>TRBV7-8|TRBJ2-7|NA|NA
TGTGCCAGCAGCGCACAGGGTCAGTTCTCCTACGAGCAGTACTTC
CASSAQGQFSYEQYF
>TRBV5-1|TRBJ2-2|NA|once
TGCGCCAGCAGCTTTAAGGAGGCCGGGGAGCTGTTTTTT
CASSFKEAGELFF
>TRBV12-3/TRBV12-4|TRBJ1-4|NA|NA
TGTGCCAGCAGCCGAGGACAGTTGACGCAACTGTTTTTT
CASSRGQLTQLFF
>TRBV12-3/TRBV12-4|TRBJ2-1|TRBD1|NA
TGTGCCAGCCGGGACAGGGGCCCCAATGAGCAGTTCTTC
CASRDRGPNEQFF
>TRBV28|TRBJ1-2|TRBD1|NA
TGTGCCAGCAGTTTACAGGGGGGAAGCTATGGCTACACCTTC
CASSLQGGSYGYTF
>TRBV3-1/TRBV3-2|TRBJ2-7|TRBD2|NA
TGTGCCAGCAGCCATGGACTAGAACATGGGTACGAGCAGTACTTC
CASSHGLEHGYEQYF
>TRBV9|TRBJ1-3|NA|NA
TGTGCCAGCAGCGTAGAGGGGAACTCTGGAAACACCATATATTTT
CASSVEGNSGNTIYF
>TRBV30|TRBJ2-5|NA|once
TGTGCCTGGAGTCCGGAGGAGACCCAGTACTTC
CAWSPEETQYF
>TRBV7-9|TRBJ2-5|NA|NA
TGTGCCAGCAGCTTAGTGGGGGCCACGTTAGAGACCCAGTACTTC
CASSLVGATLETQYF
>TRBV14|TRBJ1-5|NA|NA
TGTGCCAGCAGCCAAGGGAGGGCACTTTATAGCAATCAGCCCCAGCATTTT
CASSQGRALYSNQPQHF
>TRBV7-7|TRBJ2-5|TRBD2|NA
TGTGCCAGCAGCCCCCGAGTGGCTAGCGGAAAAGAGACCCAGTACTTC
CASSPRVASGKETQYF
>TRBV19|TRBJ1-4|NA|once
TGTGCCAGTAGTATCCGGCAGGGGAGTGAAAAACTGTTTTTT
CASSIRQGSEKLFF
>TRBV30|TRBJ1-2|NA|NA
TGTGCCTGGGCTGTCAGAGGGCCTCGCTACACCTTC
CAWAVRGPRYTF
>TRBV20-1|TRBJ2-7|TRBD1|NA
TGCAGTGCTAGTAGTCCAGGACAGGGACTCAACGAGCAGTACTTC
CSASSPGQGLNEQYF
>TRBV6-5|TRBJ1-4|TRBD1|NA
TGTGCCAGCAGAAGACAGGGGGCGGAAAAACTGTTTTTT
CASRRQGAEKLFF
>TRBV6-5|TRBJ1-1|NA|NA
TGTGCCAGCAGTCCAGGTGTTGGTCCCACTGAAGCTTTCTTT
CASSPGVGPTEAFF
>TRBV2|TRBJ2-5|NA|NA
TGTGCCAGCGGAGCGGTAGAAGAGACCCAGTACTTC
CASGAVEETQYF
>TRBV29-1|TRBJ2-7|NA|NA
TGCAGCGTTGATTCAATCGGGTCCCTCAACGAGCAGTACTTC
CSVDSIGSLNEQYF
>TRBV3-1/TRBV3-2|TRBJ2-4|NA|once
TGTGCCAGCAGCCAACAATCCAGCGGACCCAAAAACATTCAGTACTTC
CASSQQSSGPKNIQYF
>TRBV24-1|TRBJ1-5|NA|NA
TGTGCCACCAGACCGGGACACAGCAATCAGCCCCAGCATTTT
CATRPGHSNQPQHF
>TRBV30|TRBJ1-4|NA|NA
TGTGCCTGGTCGACCCAGGGACTGATTAATGAAAAACTGTTTTTT
CAWSTQGLINEKLFF
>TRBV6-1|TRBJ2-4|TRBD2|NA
TGTGCCAGCAGTGAAGGGTTTGGAGCGGGGGGGGACGGGGCCAAAAACATTCAGTACTTC
CASSEGFGAGGDGAKNIQYF
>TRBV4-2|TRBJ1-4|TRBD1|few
TGTGCCAGCAGCCAACCGGGACAGCGCCAAGGAAAACTGTTTTTT
CASSQPGQRQGKLFF
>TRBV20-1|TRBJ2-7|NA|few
TGCAGTGCTCGCGGACAGTACGAGCAGTACTTC
CSARGQYEQYF
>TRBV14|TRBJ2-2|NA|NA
TGTGCCAGCGCCCCAGGACCAACAGGGTCAGGAACCGGGGAGCTGTTTTTT
CASAPGPTGSGTGELFF
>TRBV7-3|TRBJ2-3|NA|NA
TGTGCCAGCAGCTCAGGGGACATCACAGATACGCAGTATTTT
CASSSGDITDTQYF
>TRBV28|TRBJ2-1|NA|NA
TGTGCCAGCAGTTCCTCGGGATCCCCCCACATTGAGCAGTTCTTC
CASSSSGSPHIEQFF
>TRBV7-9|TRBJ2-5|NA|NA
TGTGCCAGCAGCTTCCTGGTGGAGGAGACCCAGTACTTC
CASSFLVEETQYF
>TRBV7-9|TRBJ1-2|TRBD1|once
TGTGCCAGCAGCCCCGGGACAGTACATAACTATGGCTACACCTTC
CASSPGTVHNYGYTF
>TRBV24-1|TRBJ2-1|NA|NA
TGTGCCACCAGTCAGTGGAATGAGCAGTTCTTC
CATSQWNEQFF
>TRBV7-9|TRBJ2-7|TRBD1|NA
TGTGCCAGCAGCCTCGGACAGGGGGTATCCTACGAGCAGTACTTC
CASSLGQGVSYEQYF
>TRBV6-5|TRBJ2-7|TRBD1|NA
TGTGCCAGCAGGGAGGGGACAGGGTACGAGCAGTACTTC
CASREGTGYEQYF
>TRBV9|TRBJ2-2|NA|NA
TGTGCCAGCAGCGTAGCACTCTCAGGGGAGCTGTTTTTT
CASSVALSGELFF
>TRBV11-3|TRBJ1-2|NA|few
TGTGCCAGCTCCCCAGGGGCTCACTATGGCTACACCTTC
CASSPGAHYGYTF
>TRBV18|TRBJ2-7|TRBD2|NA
TGTGCCAGCTCACCCGGGGGGGCATCTCTCTCCTACGAGCAGTACTTC
CASSPGGASLSYEQYF
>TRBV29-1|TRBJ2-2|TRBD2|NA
TGCAGCGTTGAAGATGGGCTAGCGGGGGGACTCGGGGAGCTGTTTTTT
CSVEDGLAGGLGELFF
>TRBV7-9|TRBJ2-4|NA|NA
TGTGCCAGCAGCCCACGGGGTGGTCGGAACATTCAGTACTTC
CASSPRGGRNIQYF
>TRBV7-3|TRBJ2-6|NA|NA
TGTGCCAGCAGCTTGAAGGGGCCAGGGGCCAACGTCCTGACTTTC
CASSLKGPGANVLTF
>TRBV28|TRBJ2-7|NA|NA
TGTGCCACCCAGTGGGCAGGGGCCTCCTACGAGCAGTACTTC
CATQWAGASYEQYF
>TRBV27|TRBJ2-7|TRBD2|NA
TGTGCCAGCAGTGTCCTAGCGGACTTCCCCTACGAGCAGTACTTC
CASSVLADFPYEQYF
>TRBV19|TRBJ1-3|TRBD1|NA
TGTGCCAGTAGTACTAGAGGACAGGCGAGGGGAAACACCATATATTTT
CASSTRGQARGNTIYF
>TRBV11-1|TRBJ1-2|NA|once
TGTGCCAGCAGCAGACCGAGCGTGGGGGCGCTTGGCTACACCTTC
CASSRPSVGALGYTF
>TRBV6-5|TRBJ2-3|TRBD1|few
TGTGCCAGCAGTTACTCCCGGGACAGCTACACAGATACGCAGTATTTT
CASSYSRDSYTDTQYF
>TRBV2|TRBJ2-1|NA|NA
TGTGCCAGCAACTTCGCCCGAGGGCAGTTCTTC
CASNFARGQFF
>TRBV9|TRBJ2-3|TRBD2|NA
TGTGCCAGCAGCCAACTAGCGGGGGGGCATAATACGCAGTATTTT
CASSQLAGGHNTQYF
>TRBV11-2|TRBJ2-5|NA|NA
TGTGCCAGCAGCTTAATGACGGGGGGCATCCAAGAGACCCAGTACTTC
CASSLMTGGIQETQYF
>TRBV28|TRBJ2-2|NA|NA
TGTGCCAGCAGTGGACGCCGAAGGGGCATCGGGGAGCTGTTTTTT
CASSGRRRGIGELFF
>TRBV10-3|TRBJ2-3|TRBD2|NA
TGTGCCATCGGCAGCGGGGCGGGAGATACGCAGTATTTT
CAIGSGAGDTQYF
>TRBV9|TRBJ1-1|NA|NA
TGTGCCAGCAGCGCGGACCCATGGAGGGAGGGCATGAACACTGAAGCTTTCTTT
CASSADPWREGMNTEAFF
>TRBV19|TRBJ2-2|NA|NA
TGTGCCAGTAGTATAGATCCGTCTATGGGGGGTATGACCGGGGAGCTGTTTTTT
CASSIDPSMGGMTGELFF
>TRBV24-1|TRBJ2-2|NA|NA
TGTGCCACCAGTGATTTGTCCAGGGCCGCCGGGGAGCTGTTTTTT
CATSDLSRAAGELFF